These 27 T cell receptor beta chains came from one sample sequenced in a study of sequential checkpoint blockade in melanoma. The table came from immunoSEQ multiplex PCR; TCRdb's copy has only in-frame clones and leaves some out. The sample has about 4,200 clones; about 25% are singletons. Regarding treatment: randomized to nivolumab then ipilimumab (arm A) or the reverse (arm B). Here the sequenced sample was tumor tissue (inferred from file names), taken from a patient given nivolumab and ipilimumab in sequence. These receptors all come from a human donor with melanoma.

This clone was seen more than once but under ten times. This sequence joins TRBV6-8 and TRBJ1-5, with D perhaps matching TRBD1 (6 bases). Trimming shortened V by 6 bases and J by 0 bases, and 12 bases separated the two germline ends. Germline CDR1 reads MNHGY; CDR2 reads SAAAGT. The CDR3 is 15 residues long. CDR3 residues: CASSPSGDSNQPQHF. The CDR3 DNA reads as TGTGCCAGCAGCCCCTCAGGGGATAGCAATCAGCCCCAGCATTTT.

The rearrangement joins TRBV6-8 to TRBJ2-7; the match to TRBD1 covers 7 bases. V shed 7 bases, J shed 3 bases, and the junction held 3 bases outside the gene matches. Germline values: CDR1 MNHGY, CDR2 SAAAGT. This CDR3 has 12 residues. The CDR3 DNA sequence: TGTGCCAGCAATGGGGACAGCTACGAGCAGTACTTC. It encodes CASNGDSYEQYF.

This clone appeared a few times. The rearrangement uses TRBV9 and TRBJ2-2, with 7 bases fitting TRBD2. The CDR3 runs 14 residues. Trimming took 6 bases from V and 4 from J; bases not matched to a gene: 6. Per the germline V gene, CDR1 is SGDLS and CDR2 is YYNGEE. This CDR3 is CASIGGRSTGELFF. The CDR3 coding sequence is TGTGCCAGCATCGGGGGGAGAAGCACCGGGGAGCTGTTTTTT. Variable domain in full (rest from reference TRBV9 and TRBJ2-2): DSGVTQTPKHLITATGQRVTLRCSPRSGDLSVYWYQQSLDQGLQFLIQYYNGEERAKGNILERFSAQQFPDLHSELNLSSLELGDSALYFCASIGGRSTGELFFGEGSRLTVL.

The V and J genes are TRBV6-7 and TRBJ2-5; D gene unclear. TRBV6-7 is identified as an open reading frame with a role that is uncertain. CDR3 length: 11 amino acids. Trimming removed 8 bases at V and 6 bases at J, with 10 bases between. The CDR3 sequence is CASVIGKTQYF. In nucleotides, the CDR3 is TGTGCCAGCGTGATTGGAAAGACCCAGTACTTC.

In its sample, this clone ranks as medium-sized (0.01 to 0.1%). The chain links TRBV11-3 to TRBJ2-2; 8 bases line up with TRBD1. Unmatched junction bases numbered 2, after V lost 2 bases and J lost 3 bases. The CDR3 is 15 amino acids. Per germline, CDR1 SGHNT and CDR2 YENEEA. The CDR3, as DNA: TGTGCCAGCAGCTTAAGGGGACAGGACACCGGGGAGCTGTTTTTT. Translating it yields CASSLRGQDTGELFF.

The gene calls are TRBV25-1 and TRBJ2-2, with a possible D match to TRBD1 (6 bases). This CDR3 spans 15 amino acids. Germline V lookup: CDR1 MGHDK, CDR2 SYGVNS. Trimming removed 7 bases at V and 1 base at J, with 13 bases between. Here the CDR3 reads CASNQGQGNTGELFF. The CDR3 DNA reads as TGTGCCAGCAATCAGGGGCAGGGGAACACCGGGGAGCTGTTTTTT.

The chain has TRBV9 and TRBJ2-2; 12 bases fit TRBD2. CDR1 and CDR2 (germline): SGDLS, YYNGEE. This CDR3 is 16 amino acids long. The ends lost 3 bases at V and 1 base at J; junction bases unmatched: 1. CDR3 residues: CASSEGLAGNTGELFF. For the CDR3, the DNA is TGTGCCAGCAGCGAGGGACTAGCGGGGAACACCGGGGAGCTGTTTTTT.

The genes are TRBV18 and TRBJ2-3; either TRBD1 or TRBD2 may supply D (5 bases each). The CDR3 length is 16 residues. Trimming stripped 3 bases from V and 4 bases from J, with 17 bases between. Germline V gene data show CDR1 as KGHSH and CDR2 as LQKENI. The CDR3 reads CASSPLAGAVADTQYF. The DNA of the CDR3 is TGTGCCAGCTCACCTCTAGCCGGGGCGGTGGCAGATACGCAGTATTTT.

This clone showed up just a few times. The rearrangement joins TRBV9 to TRBJ1-1; D gene ambiguous. This CDR3 spans 13 amino acids. Germline V gene data show CDR1 as SGDLS and CDR2 as YYNGEE. The V and J ends lost 7 bases and 0 bases respectively, with 10 bases between them. The CDR3 nucleotides read TGTGCCAGCGGAGGTGGGATGAACACTGAAGCTTTCTTT. This gives the protein CASGGGMNTEAFF.

The rearrangement links TRBV5-1 to TRBJ2-7, with 8 nucleotides matching TRBD1. The CDR3 runs 14 residues. The germline V gene has CDR1 SGHRS and CDR2 YFSETQ. The junction had 6 bases not matched to a gene; V was cut back by 4 bases and J by 3 bases. The CDR3, as DNA: TGCGCCAGCAGCCCCCCGACAGGGGACTACGAGCAGTACTTC. Protein sequence: CASSPPTGDYEQYF.

CDR3 in amino acids: CASSHAWEQFF. CDR3 coding DNA: TGTGCCAGTAGTCATGCGTGGGAGCAGTTCTTC. The chain employs TRBV19 and TRBJ2-1; D remains unclear. The ends were cut back, 5 bases at V and 10 bases at J, with 9 bases in the middle. CDR3 size: 11 residues. Looked up from germline, CDR1 is LNHDA and CDR2 is SQIVND (reference sequence).

This clone appeared many times. This chain connects TRBV11-3 to TRBJ2-3, with D unresolved. This CDR3 is built from 14 residues. The germline CDR1 and CDR2 sequences are SGHNT and YENEEA. V was shortened by 0 bases and J by 3 bases, with 7 bases between the two germline ends. CDR3: CASSLDRKTDTQYF. As DNA, the CDR3 is TGTGCCAGCAGCTTAGACAGGAAAACAGATACGCAGTATTTT.

This clone has a count of ten or more. This chain connects TRBV11-3 to TRBJ2-7, with 9 bases fitting TRBD1. The CDR3 length is 15 residues. Germline CDR1 SGHNT, CDR2 YENEEA. V lost 4 bases to trimming and J lost 2 bases; unmatched junction nucleotides: 6. CDR3 protein: CASSSGQGKTYEQYF. In nucleotides, the CDR3 is TGTGCCAGCAGCTCCGGACAGGGGAAGACCTACGAGCAGTACTTC.

This clone was recorded many times. The chain uses TRBV23-1 and TRBJ2-2, with a weak D call TRBD1 (5 bases). TRBV23-1 is treated as an ORF (open reading frame) with a function not yet certain. The CDR3 contains 16 residues. V lost 6 bases to trimming and J lost 4 bases, with 18 bases between them. The DNA for the CDR3 is TGCGCCAGCAGCCCCCGTCGTGGACACACCACCGGGGAGCTGTTTTTT. Protein sequence: CASSPRRGHTTGELFF.

This clone has a count of ten or more. The V and J genes are TRBV11-3 and TRBJ2-3; perhaps TRBD2 as D (5 bases). Trimming pared 5 bases from V and 6 bases from J, leaving 15 bases between. The CDR3 extends over 14 amino acids. Per the germline V gene, CDR1 is SGHNT and CDR2 is YENEEA. The CDR3 nucleotides read TGTGCCAGCAGCGTCCCGGAAGAGCGGGATACGCAGTATTTT. Amino acid sequence: CASSVPEERDTQYF.

This clone showed up just a few times. V and J are TRBV6-8 and TRBJ1-1, with 7 bases matching TRBD1. The ends lost 4 bases at V and 0 bases at J; junction bases unmatched: 11. Germline CDR1 and CDR2: MNHGY and SAAAGT. This CDR3 is built from 17 residues. For the CDR3, the DNA is TGTGCCAGCAGTTCGAGGACAGGCTCGAGGGTGAACACTGAAGCTTTCTTT. Encoded protein: CASSSRTGSRVNTEAFF.

The chain employs TRBV29-1 and TRBJ2-5; TRBD2 matches at 12 bases. This CDR3 is built from 14 residues. CDR1 and CDR2 from the germline V gene are SQVTM and ANQGSEA. V was pared by 7 bases and J by 1 base, with 4 bases of the junction left unmatched. The chain's CDR3 is CSGASGRAQETQYF. The DNA for the CDR3 is TGCAGCGGTGCTAGCGGGAGGGCCCAAGAGACCCAGTACTTC.

The gene calls are TRBV18 and TRBJ2-7, with D tentatively TRBD2 (5 bases). Germline values: CDR1 KGHSH, CDR2 LQKENI. V was pared by 2 bases and J by 4 bases, with 9 bases between. The CDR3 sequence is 13 residues long. Written as DNA, the CDR3 is TGTGCCAGCTCACCATACGGGGAGTACGAGCAGTACTTC. Its protein is CASSPYGEYEQYF.

The table lists this clone with many counts. This sequence joins TRBV11-3 and TRBJ1-2; possible D gene TRBD1, 5 bases. The CDR3 extends over 14 amino acids. Trimming stripped 5 bases from V and 4 bases from J, with 14 bases between. Germline CDR1 and CDR2: SGHNT and YENEEA. The CDR3 sequence is CASSRWGSAYGYTF. CDR3 DNA sequence: TGTGCCAGCAGCCGCTGGGGCTCCGCCTATGGCTACACCTTC.

This clone is medium-sized in the sample. The rearrangement joins TRBV23-1 to TRBJ1-2; 8 nucleotides match TRBD1. TRBV23-1 is labeled an ORF, and its function is uncertain. The CDR3 is 15 residues long. V lost 6 bases and J lost 6; bases outside the gene matches: 12. Written as DNA, the CDR3 is TGCGCCAGCAGAATAACAGGGGGTGGTAAGAATGGCTACACCTTC. Its protein is CASRITGGGKNGYTF.

This clone was seen repeatedly, ten times or more. The chain carries TRBV11-3 and TRBJ2-7; possibly TRBD1 or TRBD2 for D (5 bases each). Trimming removed 5 bases at V and 2 bases at J, with 13 bases between. Germline V CDR1 and CDR2: SGHNT, YENEEA. This CDR3 comprises 14 residues. The CDR3 sequence is CASSMGVPTYEQYF. CDR3 sequence (DNA): TGTGCCAGCAGCATGGGGGTTCCGACCTACGAGCAGTACTTC.

This rearrangement joins TRBV6-7 to TRBJ1-1; TRBD1 agrees at 7 bases. TRBV6-7 falls under the ORF class, with uncertain function. The junction had 3 bases not matched to a gene; V was cut back by 7 bases and J by 1 base. The CDR3 sequence is 13 residues long. Here the CDR3 reads CASTDRENTEAFF. In nucleotides, the CDR3 is TGTGCCAGCACCGACAGGGAGAACACTGAAGCTTTCTTT.

This clone is medium-sized in the sample. The chain carries TRBV9 and TRBJ2-1, with 8 bases aligning to TRBD2. This CDR3 is 14 amino acids long. J was trimmed by 5 bases and V by 3 bases; bases with no gene match: 4. Germline-derived CDR1 and CDR2 are SGDLS and YYNGEE. In nucleotides, the CDR3 is TGTGCCAGCAGCGAACGACTAGCGAACAATGAGCAGTTCTTC. It codes for CASSERLANNEQFF.

This clone was counted a few times. The V gene is TRBV6-8, the J gene TRBJ2-7, with 7 bases aligning to TRBD1. Germline V lookup: CDR1 MNHGY, CDR2 SAAAGT. CDR3 length equals 15 residues. J lost 6 bases, V lost 0 bases, and 8 bases had no gene match. The CDR3 loop is CASSYSRGFTTEQYF. The CDR3 DNA reads TGTGCCAGCAGTTACTCCAGGGGGTTTACTACCGAGCAGTACTTC.

The chain links TRBV19 to TRBJ1-2, with TRBD1 matching over 7 bases. The CDR3 is 16 residues long. Germline lookup yields CDR1 LNHDA and CDR2 SQIVND (reference sequence). V lost 3 bases to trimming and J lost 1 base; unmatched junction nucleotides: 8. The CDR3 DNA reads TGTGCCAGTAGTATTAGGACAGGAGAAAATAACTATGGCTACACCTTC. Amino acids: CASSIRTGENNYGYTF.

This clone is medium-sized by share. V and J are TRBV6-8 and TRBJ2-2; tentative D call: TRBD1 (6 bases). CDR3 length: 14 residues. Germline V gene lookup returns CDR1 MNHGY and CDR2 SAAAGT. V lost 10 bases and J lost 7, with 19 bases in between. The CDR3 reads CAIANQGPDGELFF. CDR3 nucleotides: TGTGCCATCGCCAATCAGGGGCCCGACGGGGAGCTGTTTTTT.

The gene calls are TRBV11-3 and TRBJ2-5, with 7 bases matching TRBD1. After removal of 4 bases from V and 1 base from J, the junction contained 6 bases not matched to a gene. CDR3 length equals 15 residues. Per the germline V gene, CDR1 is SGHNT and CDR2 is YENEEA. DNA of the CDR3: TGTGCCAGCAGCTACAGGGGTGGCCCCCAAGAGACCCAGTACTTC. Amino acids: CASSYRGGPQETQYF.